The following is a TCR beta chain sequence with its context. There is no known antigen for this receptor. No quality values exist for individual bases; no much larger clone is one base distant. V lost 1 base and J lost 5 bases; the stretch between them is 13 bases long. CDR1 and CDR2 are read off the germline V gene as SNHLY and FYNNEI. Counted from cysteine to phenylalanine, this CDR3 has 15 amino acids. This entry keeps only the CDR3 DNA: 45 bases, framed from base 1. These data originate in a study of T-cell reconstitution after alpha-beta-depleted transplantation in children (dated by TCRdb to 2016 to 2017). Broadly, across the study: T-cell immune reconstitution after TCRalphabeta/CD19-depleted allogeneic hematopoietic cell transplantation in children was quantitatively tracked in the study by means of TCR repertoire profiling.

The library relied on PCR. Sequencing used an Illumina HiSeq 2500. TCR libraries were prepared with molecular barcoding, using unique molecular identifiers to normalize TCRbeta repertoire quantification. TCRdb trimmed public reads at Q25 via fastp, called clones via MiXCR and kept in-frame beta chains. Every CDR3 protein is listed once, alongside the most common genes and DNA of its rows. This sample lists just under 550,000 distinct CDR3 sequences; about 18% were detected once. The ten largest make up around 3.3% of the sample. The sequence joins TRBV2 to TRBJ2-3; TRBD1 might be the D gene, on 6 matching bases. Sequencing was performed on PBMCs from the stem cell graft donor, taken from the stem cell graft. The source of this sequence is a human donor who donated a stem cell graft to a child with acute lymphoblastic leukemia. Read as DNA, the sequence is TGTGCCAGCAGTGAAGGGACAGTACTCCAAGATACGCAGTATTTT. Its protein product is CASSEGTVLQDTQYF.